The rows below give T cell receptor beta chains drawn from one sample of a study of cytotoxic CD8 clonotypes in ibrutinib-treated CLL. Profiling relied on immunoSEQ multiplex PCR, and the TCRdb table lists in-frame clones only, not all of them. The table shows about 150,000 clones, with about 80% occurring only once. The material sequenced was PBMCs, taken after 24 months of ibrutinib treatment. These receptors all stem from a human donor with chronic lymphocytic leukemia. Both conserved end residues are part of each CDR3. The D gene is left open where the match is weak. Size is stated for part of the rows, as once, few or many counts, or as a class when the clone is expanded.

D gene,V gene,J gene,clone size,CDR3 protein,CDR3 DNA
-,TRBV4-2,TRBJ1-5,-,CASSRTSGGNQPQHF,TGTGCCAGCAGCCGCACAAGCGGGGGCAATCAGCCCCAGCATTTT
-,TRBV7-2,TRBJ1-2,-,CASSSSVRGYTF,TGTGCCAGCAGCTCCTCGGTTCGCGGCTACACCTTC
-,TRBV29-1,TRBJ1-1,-,CSVGEPGTEAFF,TGCAGCGTTGGTGAGCCGGGCACTGAAGCTTTCTTT
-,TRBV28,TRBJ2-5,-,CASSFGDLETQYF,TGTGCCAGCAGTTTTGGGGATTTGGAGACCCAGTACTTC
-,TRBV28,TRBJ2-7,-,CASSLIKGEQYF,TGTGCCAGCAGTTTAATAAAAGGCGAGCAGTACTTC
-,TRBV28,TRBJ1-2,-,CASKLTGHGYTF,TGTGCCAGCAAACTCACAGGGCACGGCTACACCTTC
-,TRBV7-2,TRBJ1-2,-,CASSLAGGSTGYTF,TGTGCCAGCAGCTTAGCGGGGGGTTCCACTGGCTACACCTTC
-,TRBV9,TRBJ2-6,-,CASSVESAWANVLTF,TGTGCCAGCAGCGTAGAGTCCGCCTGGGCCAACGTCCTGACTTTC
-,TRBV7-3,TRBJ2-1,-,CASSVEREQFF,TGTGCCAGCAGCGTCGAGCGTGAGCAGTTCTTC
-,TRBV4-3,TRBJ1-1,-,CASSQDGSVTNTEAFF,TGCGCCAGCAGCCAAGATGGCTCGGTGACGAACACTGAAGCTTTCTTT
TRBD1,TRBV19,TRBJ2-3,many,CASSPQGVSTDTQYF,TGTGCCAGTAGTCCACAGGGGGTGAGCACAGATACGCAGTATTTT
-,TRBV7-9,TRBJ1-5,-,CASSPPGGGAQHF,TGTGCCAGCAGCCCACCGGGGGGAGGGGCCCAGCATTTT
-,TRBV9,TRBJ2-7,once,CASSADGSSYEQYF,TGTGCCAGCAGCGCAGACGGTAGCTCCTACGAGCAGTACTTC
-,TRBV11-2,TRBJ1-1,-,CASSLVGRDTEAFF,TGTGCCAGCAGCTTAGTGGGCAGGGACACTGAAGCTTTCTTT
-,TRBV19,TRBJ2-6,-,CASSTFWGTGANVLTF,TGTGCCAGTAGTACCTTCTGGGGTACCGGGGCCAACGTCCTGACTTTC
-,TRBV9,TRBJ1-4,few,CASSVDSHNEKLFF,TGTGCCAGCAGCGTCGACAGCCATAATGAAAAACTGTTTTTT
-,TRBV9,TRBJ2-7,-,CASSPRLEGLYEQYF,TGTGCCAGCAGCCCCAGGTTGGAGGGGTTATACGAGCAGTACTTC
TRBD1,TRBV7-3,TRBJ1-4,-,CASSLQGGTNEKLFF,TGTGCCAGCAGCCTCCAGGGGGGCACTAATGAAAAACTGTTTTTT
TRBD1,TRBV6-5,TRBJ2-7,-,CASRGTEYDEQYF,TGTGCCAGCAGGGGGACAGAGTACGACGAGCAGTACTTC
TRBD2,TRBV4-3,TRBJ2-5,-,CASSTEASGGQTQYF,TGCGCCAGCAGCACCGAGGCTAGCGGGGGGCAGACCCAGTACTTC
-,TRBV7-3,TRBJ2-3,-,CASSRLGVAADTQYF,TGTGCCAGCAGCCGCCTCGGGGTAGCGGCAGATACGCAGTATTTT
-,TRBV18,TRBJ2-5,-,CASSRSVGETQYF,TGTGCCAGCTCACGTTCGGTGGGAGAGACCCAGTACTTC
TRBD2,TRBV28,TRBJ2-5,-,CASSTSGGPETQYF,TGTGCCAGCTCGACTAGCGGGGGCCCAGAGACCCAGTACTTC
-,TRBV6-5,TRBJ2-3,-,CASSRGTSDTQYF,TGTGCCAGCAGCCGCGGGACATCAGATACGCAGTATTTT
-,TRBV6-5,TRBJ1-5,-,CATRARARSNQPQHF,TGTGCCACCAGGGCGCGTGCGAGGAGCAATCAGCCCCAGCATTTT
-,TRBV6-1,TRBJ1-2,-,CASSEGWAGYTF,TGTGCCAGCAGTGAAGGTTGGGCTGGCTACACCTTC
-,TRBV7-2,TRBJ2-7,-,CASSSRSYEQYF,TGTGCCAGCAGCTCCCGGAGCTACGAGCAGTACTTC